The T cell receptor (beta chain) described here comes from a study of T cell responses to AZD1222 COVID-19 vaccine. The study, taken as a whole, reports: Once two AZD1222 doses were given, Spike-specific TCR breadth and depth went up. Clonal diversity may have been underestimated in mostly white British donors. No repertoire was sampled before or during the peak T cell response, only after it. Reportedly, close to half of spike-specific TCRs are directed against unmutated variant regions.

As concerns this clone: Its specificity is unknown.

This CDR3 has 16 residues. Deletions cut 0 bases from V and 10 bases from J, with 20 bases between. From germline, CDR1 is SGHTA and CDR2 FQGNSA. Method: immunoSEQ multiplex PCR; TCRdb's copy keeps in-frame clones and lacks some. The data hold 65,000 to 85,000 clones, with about 80% observed a single time. This clonotype was sampled from an adult who received the AZD1222 COVID-19 vaccine. The sample here was peripheral blood, taken 28 days after the second AZD1222 dose. The chain employs TRBV7-2 and TRBJ2-3, with D perhaps matching TRBD2 (5 bases). CDR3 sequence reads: CASSLAPDSSTWAQYF. Here the CDR3 DNA reads TGTGCCAGCAGCTTAGCCCCGGACTCGTCGACGTGGGCGCAGTATTTT.